This record looks at one TCR beta chain sequence and its context. The antigen is not known. This entry comes from a study of PD-L1 blockade in urothelial cancer. The wider study: Of 30 or so patients, around 25 were males with bladder-origin urothelial cancer.

Libraries were prepared by immunoSEQ multiplex PCR; TCRdb keeps only in-frame clonotypes and omits some of them. The top ten hold 3.7% of the sample, which has tens of thousands of clones, roughly 88% seen once. General study results and limits: More expansion of tumor-associated blood clones, seen at 3 weeks, marked durable-benefit patients.

Sequenced material: PBMCs, taken around atezolizumab (anti-PD-L1) treatment. The TCR was taken from a man aged 45-60 years with urothelial cancer.

The CDR3 spells CSVGPSGGRSEQYF. CDR3 bases: TGCAGCGTTGGCCCAAGCGGGGGACGCTCCGAGCAGTACTTC. The chain links TRBV29-1 to TRBJ2-7; 8 bases are shared with TRBD2. The CDR3 is 14 amino acids. The germline CDR1 and CDR2 sequences are SQVTM and ANQGSEA. J was trimmed by 6 bases and V by 4 bases; bases with no gene match: 11.